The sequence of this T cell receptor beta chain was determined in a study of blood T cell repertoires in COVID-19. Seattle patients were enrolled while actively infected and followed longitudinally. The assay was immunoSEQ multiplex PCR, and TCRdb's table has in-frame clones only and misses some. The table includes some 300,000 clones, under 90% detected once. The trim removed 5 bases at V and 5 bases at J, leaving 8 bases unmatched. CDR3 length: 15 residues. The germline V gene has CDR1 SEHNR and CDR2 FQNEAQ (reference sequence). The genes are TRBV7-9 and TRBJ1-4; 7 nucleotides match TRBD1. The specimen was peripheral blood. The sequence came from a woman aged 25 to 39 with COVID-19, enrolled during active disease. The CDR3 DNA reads TGTGCCAGCAGCAACGACCGGGACAGCAATGAAAAACTGTTTTTT. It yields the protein CASSNDRDSNEKLFF.